This passage covers 13 T cell receptor beta chains from one sample sequenced in a study of shared clonotypes between healthy human individuals. Measured with immunoSEQ multiplex PCR; TCRdb has only the in-frame clones, and not every one. The table includes around 95,000 clones, 67% detected once. The sequencing input was memory CD8+ T cells sorted from blood. Subset indicated: CD45RO+ cells pooled with CCR7-negative TemRA cells. The receptor source for this set is a man aged 25-40 years in good health.

The count of this clone is one. The chain has TRBV28 and TRBJ1-1, with 7 bases lining up with TRBD1. The CDR3 extends over 14 amino acids. CDR1 is MDHEN, CDR2 SYDVKM, per germline. With 10 bases clipped from V and 0 bases from J, the junction kept 8 bases outside the gene matches. CDR3 sequence: CATHYGQVNTEAFF. In nucleotides, the CDR3 is TGTGCCACTCACTACGGACAGGTGAACACTGAAGCTTTCTTT.

The sample holds one count of this clone. This chain uses TRBV10-3 with TRBJ2-1; D is uncertain. The CDR3 runs 13 residues. V lost 2 bases and J 5 bases, leaving 7 bases between the germline ends. From germline, CDR1 is ENHRY and CDR2 SYGVKD. Here the CDR3 reads CAISEPVHNEQFF. CDR3 sequence (DNA): TGTGCCATCAGTGAGCCGGTACACAATGAGCAGTTCTTC.

The V and J genes are TRBV9 and TRBJ2-3; D gene ambiguous. Per the germline V gene, CDR1 is SGDLS and CDR2 is YYNGEE. The CDR3 spans 14 residues. The V and J ends lost 4 bases and 1 base respectively, with 10 bases between them. This CDR3 reads CASSPLTGTDTQYF. In nucleotides, the CDR3 is TGTGCCAGCAGCCCGCTAACAGGCACAGATACGCAGTATTTT.

The rearrangement links TRBV4-1 to TRBJ2-1; D remains ambiguous. CDR1 is MGHRA and CDR2 is YSYEKL in the germline V gene. Trimming left V 1 base short and J 2 bases short, with 3 bases between. CDR3 size: 13 residues. For the CDR3, the DNA is TGCGCCAGCAGCCAAGCCCCCTACAATGAGCAGTTCTTC. It codes for CASSQAPYNEQFF.

This clone was seen more than once but under ten times. The rearrangement uses TRBV19 and TRBJ1-2, with D possibly being TRBD1 (5 bases). Germline V gene data show CDR1 as LNHDA and CDR2 as SQIVND (reference sequence). The V and J ends lost 0 bases and 8 bases respectively, with 22 bases between them. The CDR3 is 17 residues long. The CDR3 is CASSIDLGAGTTRGYTF. The CDR3, as DNA: TGTGCCAGTAGTATAGATCTCGGGGCAGGAACCACACGGGGCTACACCTTC.

This clone was recorded only once. This chain uses TRBV27 with TRBJ2-3; 7 nucleotides line up with TRBD2. The junction had 4 bases not matched to a gene; V was cut back by 6 bases and J by 1 base. Germline lookup yields CDR1 MNHEY and CDR2 SMNVEV (reference sequence). The CDR3 is made up of 14 amino acids. CDR3 in DNA: TGTGCCAGCAGGCGGGACTACCGCACAGATACGCAGTATTTT. Translated: CASRRDYRTDTQYF.

The sample holds many counts of this clone. This sequence joins TRBV6-4 and TRBJ2-3; 8 bases line up with TRBD2. CDR1 is MRHNA and CDR2 is SNTAGT in the germline V gene. The CDR3 loop spans 14 amino acids. V shed 3 bases, J shed 2 bases, and the junction held 1 base outside the gene matches. This CDR3 reads CASSETSDTDTQYF. CDR3 nucleotides: TGTGCCAGCAGTGAGACTAGCGACACAGATACGCAGTATTTT.

This clone rates as medium-sized (0.01 to 0.1%). This chain uses TRBV15 with TRBJ2-3; D possibly corresponds to TRBD1 (5 bases). Per germline, CDR1 LNHNV and CDR2 YYDKDF (reference sequence). The CDR3 is made up of 15 amino acids. Trimming cost V 0 bases and J 3 bases, with 10 bases left between them. CDR3: CATSRDPSGTDTQYF. Here the CDR3 DNA reads TGTGCCACCAGCAGAGATCCCTCAGGGACAGATACGCAGTATTTT.

The chain carries TRBV19 and TRBJ2-2; D is ambiguous. Trimming took 4 bases from V and 1 from J, leaving 1 base between them. The CDR3 loop spans 12 amino acids. In germline, CDR1 is LNHDA, CDR2 SQIVND (reference sequence). CDR3 residues: CASSKNTGELFF. The CDR3, as DNA: TGTGCCAGTAGTAAGAACACCGGGGAGCTGTTTTTT.

The gene calls are TRBV9 and TRBJ2-7; the D is unclear. With 3 bases removed from V and 6 bases from J, the gap between germline ends came to 19 bases. The CDR3 covers 15 residues. Germline assignment: CDR1 SGDLS and CDR2 YYNGEE. Here the CDR3 DNA reads TGTGCCAGCAGCGAACTACCCGGGTCCACCTCCGAGCAGTACTTC. It codes for CASSELPGSTSEQYF.

With regard to this clone: Other DNA sequences in the same sample also yield this CDR3. The gene calls are TRBV28 and TRBJ2-7, with D unclear. The CDR3 consists of 12 residues. The V end was cut by 6 bases, the J end by 2 bases, with 8 bases between. Germline-derived CDR1 and CDR2 are MDHEN and SYDVKM. DNA for the CDR3: TGTGCCAGCAGCTTGAGCCCCTACGAGCAGTACTTC. This codes for CASSLSPYEQYF.

The chain combines TRBV28 with TRBJ2-2, with TRBD1 identical over 7 bases. The V gene's germline CDR1 is MDHEN and CDR2 SYDVKM. The CDR3 is 14 residues long. Losses at the gene ends were 3 bases for V and 4 bases for J; bases not matched to a gene: 2. CDR3 in amino acids: CASSLPGGTGELFF. The CDR3 DNA is TGTGCCAGCAGTTTGCCAGGGGGCACCGGGGAGCTGTTTTTT.

The rearrangement uses TRBV5-1 and TRBJ2-2; D is undetermined. Trimming cost V 0 bases and J 7 bases, with 13 bases left between them. Germline CDR1 reads SGHRS; CDR2 reads YFSETQ. The CDR3 loop spans 15 amino acids. DNA of the CDR3: TGCGCCAGCAGCTTGGAAGGGCAATACTACGGGGAGCTGTTTTTT. This encodes CASSLEGQYYGELFF.